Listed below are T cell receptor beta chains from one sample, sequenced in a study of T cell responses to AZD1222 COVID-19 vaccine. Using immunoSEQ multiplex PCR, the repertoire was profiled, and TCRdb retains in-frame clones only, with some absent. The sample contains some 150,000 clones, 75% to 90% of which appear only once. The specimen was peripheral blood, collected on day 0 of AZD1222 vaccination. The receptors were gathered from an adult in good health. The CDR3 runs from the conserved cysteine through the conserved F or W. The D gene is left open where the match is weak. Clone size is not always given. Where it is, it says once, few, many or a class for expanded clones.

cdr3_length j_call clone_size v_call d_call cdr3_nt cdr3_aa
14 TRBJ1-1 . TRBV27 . TGTGCCAGCAGTAAAACAAGTAAAAACACTGAAGCTTTCTTT CASSKTSKNTEAFF
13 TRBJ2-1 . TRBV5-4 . TGTGCCAGCAGCTTGGTGAGTCGCAATGAGCAGTTCTTC CASSLVSRNEQFF
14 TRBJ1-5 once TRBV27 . TGTGCCAGCAGTTTAGGGGGAGGGAATCAGCCCCAGCATTTT CASSLGGGNQPQHF
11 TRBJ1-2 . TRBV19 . TGTGCCAGTAGTATCGGGACTGGCTACACCTTC CASSIGTGYTF
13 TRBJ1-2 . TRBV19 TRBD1 TGTGCCAGTAGGGCGGGACAGGGTAACGGCTACACCTTC CASRAGQGNGYTF
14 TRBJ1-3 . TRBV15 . TGTGCCACCAGCGACGGGGCGGGTGGAAACACCATATATTTT CATSDGAGGNTIYF
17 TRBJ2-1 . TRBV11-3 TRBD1 TGTGCCAGCAGCTTAGATAGGCGACAGGGGCACGGGGCTGAGCAGTTCTTC CASSLDRRQGHGAEQFF
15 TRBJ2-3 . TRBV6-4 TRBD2 TGTGCCAGCAGTGACGGAGGGAGGGACACAGATACGCAGTATTTT CASSDGGRDTDTQYF
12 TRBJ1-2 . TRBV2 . TGTGCCAGCAACGGGGGGTTCTACGGCTACACCTTC CASNGGFYGYTF
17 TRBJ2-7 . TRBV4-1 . TGCGCCAGCAGCCAAGCCCCAGGACAGCCTATTATCTACGAGCAGTACTTC CASSQAPGQPIIYEQYF
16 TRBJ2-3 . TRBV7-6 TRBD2 TGTGCCAGCAGCTTACGGGTTAGCGGGGGCATAGATACGCAGTATTTT CASSLRVSGGIDTQYF
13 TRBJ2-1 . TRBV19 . TGTGCCAGTAGTCTACCCGGAGTGAATGAGCAGTTCTTC CASSLPGVNEQFF
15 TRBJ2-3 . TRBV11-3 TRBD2 TGTGCCAGCAGCAGAGGACTAGCGGGAGATTCTACGCAGTATTTT CASSRGLAGDSTQYF
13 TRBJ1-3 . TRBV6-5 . TGTGCCGTGCGAGCAAACTCTGGAAACACCATATATTTT CAVRANSGNTIYF
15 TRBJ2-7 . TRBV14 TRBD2 TGTGCCAGCAGGCACTCTAGCGGGGAAATCTACGAGCAGTACTTC CASRHSSGEIYEQYF
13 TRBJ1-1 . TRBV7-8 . TGTGCCAGCAGCTTAATTATTCTTAGTGAAGCTTTCTTT CASSLIILSEAFF
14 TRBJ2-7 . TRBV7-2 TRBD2 TGTGCCAGCAGCTCCAGCGGGGACCTCTACGAGCAGTACTTC CASSSSGDLYEQYF
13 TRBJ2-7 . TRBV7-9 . TGTGCCAGCAGCTTAGCGGCCCCAGACGAGCAGTACTTC CASSLAAPDEQYF
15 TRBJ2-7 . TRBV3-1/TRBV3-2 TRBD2 TGTGCCAGCAGTCTAAGGGCTAGCGGGACCTACGAGCAGTACTTC CASSLRASGTYEQYF
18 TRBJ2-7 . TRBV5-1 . TGCGCCAGCAGCTTGGGGCTCCCTGAGGGGGGTTGGAATCACGAGCAGTACTTC CASSLGLPEGGWNHEQYF
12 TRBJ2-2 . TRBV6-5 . TGTGCCAGCAGTTACTCTAGGGGGGAGCTGTTTTTT CASSYSRGELFF
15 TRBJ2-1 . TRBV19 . TGTGCCAGTACTCACGGAGAGGGGGTCTACAATGAGCAGTTCTTC CASTHGEGVYNEQFF
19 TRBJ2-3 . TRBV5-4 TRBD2 TGTGCCAGCAGCACCTCGACCGGGACTAGCGGGCGTAGCACAGATACGCAGTATTTT CASSTSTGTSGRSTDTQYF
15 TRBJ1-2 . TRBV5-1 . TGCGCCAGCAGCTTGAACCGGGCGAGTCGGAATGGCTACACCTTC CASSLNRASRNGYTF
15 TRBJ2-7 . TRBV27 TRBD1 TGTGCCAGCAGCCGGACAGGGGTCGAATCCTACGAGCAGTACTTC CASSRTGVESYEQYF
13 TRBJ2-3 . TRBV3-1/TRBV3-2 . TGTGCCAGCAGCCAAGATTTAGAAGATACGCAGTATTTT CASSQDLEDTQYF
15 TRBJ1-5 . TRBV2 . TGTGCCAGTTCTGAGGACAGCCATAGCAATCAGCCCCAGCATTTT CASSEDSHSNQPQHF
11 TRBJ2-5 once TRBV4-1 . TGCGCCAGCAGCCAAGCAAAGACCCAGTACTTC CASSQAKTQYF